This T cell receptor beta chain is from a study of cytomegalovirus exposure and HLA in healthy donors. Overall study context: Of some 400 genotyped donors, 70% to 85% clustered with self-reported Caucasian donors. General observations from the study: Later on, a genetic analysis was performed. It linked a missense variant in DCLRE1C with V- and J-gene trimming of TCR beta. There were reportedly fewer N-insertions in an Asian-associated ancestry cluster than the approximately 670-donor mean, in a later analysis.

PCR employed 60 Vbeta and 13 Jbeta primers. Libraries were prepared by immunoSEQ multiplex PCR; TCRdb keeps only in-frame clonotypes and omits some of them. This sample has some 100,000 clones; about three quarters occur once, and the top ten carry around 12%. Regarding this clone: The antigen remains unidentified.

Specimen: PBMCs. This clonotype originated in a woman in her 40s in good health and CMV-seropositive.

Written as DNA, the CDR3 is TGTGCCAGCAGCGTCGGGACTAGCGGGGGGTGGGATACGCAGTATTTT. It codes for CASSVGTSGGWDTQYF. The gene calls are TRBV9 and TRBJ2-3; TRBD2 agrees at 15 bases. The CDR3 consists of 16 residues. Germline values: CDR1 SGDLS, CDR2 YYNGEE. Trimming took 2 bases from V and 6 from J; bases not matched to a gene: 4.